Listed here are 14 T cell receptor beta chains from one sample, sequenced in a study of T cell responses to AZD1222 COVID-19 vaccine. The repertoire was sequenced with immunoSEQ multiplex PCR; TCRdb's copy has only in-frame clones and lacks some. Among some 130,000 clones, approximately 90% were seen once, and the ten largest hold 1.9%. The sample consisted of peripheral blood, taken on day 0 of AZD1222 vaccination. These receptors were collected from an adult in good health.

The chain uses TRBV3-1 (or the pseudogene TRBV3-2) and TRBJ2-3; TRBD2 agrees at 11 bases. CDR1 LGHDT and CDR2 YNNKEL come from the germline V gene (reference sequence). There are 16 residues in the CDR3. V trimming: 8 bases; J trimming: 3 bases; junction bases outside the gene matches: 10. CDR3 bases: TGTGCCAGCTCGATAGCGGGGGGGCTTATTACAGATACGCAGTATTTT. Protein product: CASSIAGGLITDTQYF.

The V and J genes are TRBV10-3 and TRBJ2-3, with D tentatively TRBD1 (5 bases). The CDR3 consists of 14 residues. Germline V lookup: CDR1 ENHRY, CDR2 SYGVKD. V lost 3 bases and J lost 3, with 10 bases in between. The CDR3 DNA is TGTGCCATCAGTGATGGGGCCAGGACAGATACGCAGTATTTT. Residues: CAISDGARTDTQYF.

This chain connects TRBV30 to TRBJ1-1, with a tentative D call TRBD1 (6 bases). Germline V gives CDR1 GTSNPN, CDR2 SVGIG (reference sequence). V was shortened by 1 base and J by 4 bases, with 25 bases between the two germline ends. This CDR3 is 18 amino acids long. The CDR3 bases are TGTGCCTGGAGTGACAGGGCCGGGCGGCGGGTGTCGAGCACTGAAGCTTTCTTT. Translation: CAWSDRAGRRVSSTEAFF.

V is TRBV12-3 or TRBV12-4 and J is TRBJ2-7; D remains unclear. The CDR3 sequence is 11 residues long. Trimming removed 5 bases from V and 3 bases from J, with 5 bases in between. CDR3 sequence: CASSADYEQYF. Here the CDR3 DNA reads TGTGCCAGCAGTGCCGACTACGAGCAGTACTTC.

This chain connects TRBV7-3 to TRBJ2-7; no definite D call. The V end was cut by 5 bases, the J end by 2 bases, with 4 bases between. The germline V gene encodes CDR1 SGHTA and CDR2 FQGTGA. This CDR3 is 11 amino acids long. The CDR3 is CASSPAYEQYF. CDR3 sequence (DNA): TGTGCCAGCAGCCCAGCCTACGAGCAGTACTTC.

The rearrangement uses TRBV4-2 and TRBJ1-6, with a tentative D call TRBD1 (6 bases). Germline-derived CDR1 and CDR2 are LGHNA and YNFKEQ. The V and J ends lost 1 base and 7 bases respectively, with 8 bases between them. The CDR3 contains 14 residues. The CDR3 here is CASSQGTENSPLHF. The DNA for the CDR3 is TGTGCCAGCAGCCAAGGGACAGAGAATTCACCCCTCCACTTT.

This chain links TRBV10-3 with TRBJ1-5, with D unresolved. The germline CDR1 and CDR2 sequences are ENHRY and SYGVKD. V was shortened by 8 bases and J by 2 bases, with 16 bases between the two germline ends. CDR3 length equals 15 residues. This chain's CDR3 is CAIRASDSGNQPQHF. DNA for the CDR3: TGTGCCATCCGGGCGTCGGATAGTGGCAATCAGCCCCAGCATTTT.

V usage is TRBV15 and J usage is TRBJ1-3, with 7 bases fitting TRBD1. The junction had 4 bases not matched to a gene; V was cut back by 0 bases and J by 8 bases. CDR3 size: 14 residues. Germline CDR1 and CDR2: LNHNV and YYDKDF (reference sequence). CDR3 nucleotides: TGTGCCACCAGCAGAGACAGACAGGGAGACACCATATATTTT. Translation: CATSRDRQGDTIYF.

The table lists this clone with a count of one. The V and J genes are TRBV28 and TRBJ2-7; tentatively, D is TRBD2 (6 bases). Germline lookup yields CDR1 MDHEN and CDR2 SYDVKM. The V end was cut by 6 bases, the J end by 4 bases, with 7 bases between. The CDR3 spans 11 residues. The CDR3 region is CASRGRYEQYF. CDR3 nucleotide sequence: TGTGCCAGCAGGGGGAGGTACGAGCAGTACTTC.

This clone was seen only once. The rearrangement joins TRBV7-2 to TRBJ1-5, with D possibly TRBD1 on 5 matching bases. V lost 2 bases to trimming and J lost 4 bases, with 12 bases between them. Germline lookup yields CDR1 SGHTA and CDR2 FQGNSA. There are 15 residues in the CDR3. CDR3 residues: CASSLNLQGNQPQHF. The CDR3, as DNA: TGTGCCAGCAGCTTAAATTTGCAGGGTAATCAGCCCCAGCATTTT.

The chain links TRBV27 to TRBJ1-1; no reliable D call. CDR1 and CDR2 from the germline V gene are MNHEY and SMNVEV (reference sequence). V was cut by 0 bases and J by 2 bases, with 10 bases left in between. The CDR3 sequence is 15 residues long. As DNA, the CDR3 is TGTGCCAGCAGTTTATCCTTGTGGGGAAACACTGAAGCTTTCTTT. Residues: CASSLSLWGNTEAFF.

The V and J genes are TRBV6-4 and TRBJ2-2; D remains unclear. The CDR3 totals 13 residues. Trimming took 6 bases from V and 7 from J, leaving 12 bases between them. CDR1 is MRHNA and CDR2 is SNTAGT in the germline V gene. CDR3 amino acids: CASSPQDGGELFF. DNA for the CDR3: TGTGCCAGCAGCCCTCAGGACGGCGGGGAGCTGTTTTTT.

This chain connects TRBV2 to TRBJ1-3; D is unclear. The CDR3 covers 14 residues. V gave up 5 bases and J gave up 2 bases, with 10 bases separating them. Germline V lookup: CDR1 SNHLY, CDR2 FYNNEI. In DNA, the CDR3 is TGTGCCAGCAGTATGGGTCTCACTGGAAACACCATATATTTT. Translated, it gives CASSMGLTGNTIYF.

A note on this clone: Within the sample, other DNA sequences also encode this same CDR3. The chain has TRBV10-3 and TRBJ1-1; D is unclear. The CDR3 has 13 amino acids. Germline CDR1 ENHRY, CDR2 SYGVKD. Trimming removed 3 bases at V and 1 base at J, with 6 bases between. The CDR3 region has the DNA TGTGCCATCAGTGACTTAGGGAACACTGAAGCTTTCTTT. This codes for CAISDLGNTEAFF.